This T cell receptor (beta chain) came from a study of CD8 T cells in ankylosing spondylitis. The study, taken as a whole, reports: Blood of patients with ankylosing spondylitis appeared to be characterized by a TCR beta motif of eight highly homologous variants. Earlier reports found some motif variants in synovial fluid and blood in reactive arthritis.

On this clonotype: Its antigen remains unknown.

By quantitative 5'-RACE with molecular barcodes, the TCR beta libraries were made. TCRdb ran MiXCR on the 5' RACE reads and lists one entry per CDR3 protein. Here the sample spans around 890,000 distinct CDR3 sequences, 10% to 15% being singletons. From germline, CDR1 is DFQATT and CDR2 SNEGSKA (reference sequence). Between the trimmed V and J ends, which lost 6 bases and 0 bases, there was a span of 17 bases. The CDR3 loop spans 15 amino acids. Sample: blood, either unsorted or a sorted T cell fraction (not recorded which). The chain couples TRBV20-1 to TRBJ1-2, with D perhaps matching TRBD1 (5 bases). This clonotype was obtained from a male donor with ankylosing spondylitis. CDR3 nucleotides: TGCAGTGCCACGAGGGCAGGGACGACTAACTATGGCTACACCTTC. It is translated as CSATRAGTTNYGYTF.